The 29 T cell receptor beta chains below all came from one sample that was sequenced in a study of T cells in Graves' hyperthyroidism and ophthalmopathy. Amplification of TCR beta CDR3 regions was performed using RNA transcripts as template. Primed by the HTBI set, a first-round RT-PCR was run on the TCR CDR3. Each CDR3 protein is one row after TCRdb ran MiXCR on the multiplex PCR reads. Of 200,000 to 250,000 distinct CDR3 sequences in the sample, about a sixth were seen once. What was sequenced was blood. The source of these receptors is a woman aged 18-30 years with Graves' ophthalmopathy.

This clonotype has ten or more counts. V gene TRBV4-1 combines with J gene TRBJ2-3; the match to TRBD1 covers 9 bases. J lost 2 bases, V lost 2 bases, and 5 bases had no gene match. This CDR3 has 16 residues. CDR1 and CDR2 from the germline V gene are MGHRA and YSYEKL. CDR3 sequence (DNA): TGCGCCAGCAGCCAATTGGACAGGGGCACCACAGATACGCAGTATTTT. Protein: CASSQLDRGTTDTQYF.

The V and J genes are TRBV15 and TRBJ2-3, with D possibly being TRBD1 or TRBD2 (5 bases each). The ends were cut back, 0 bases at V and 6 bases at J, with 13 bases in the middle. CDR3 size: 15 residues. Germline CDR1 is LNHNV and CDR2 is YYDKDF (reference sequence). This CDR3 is CATSRDRGRGDTQYF. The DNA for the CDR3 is TGTGCCACCAGCAGAGATAGGGGACGGGGCGATACGCAGTATTTT. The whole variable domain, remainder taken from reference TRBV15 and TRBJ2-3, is DAMVIQNPRYQVTQFGKPVTLSCSQTLNHNVMYWYQQKSSQAPKLLFHYYDKDFNNEADTPDNFQSRRPNTSFCFLDIRSPGLGDTAMYLCATSRDRGRGDTQYFGPGTRLTVL.

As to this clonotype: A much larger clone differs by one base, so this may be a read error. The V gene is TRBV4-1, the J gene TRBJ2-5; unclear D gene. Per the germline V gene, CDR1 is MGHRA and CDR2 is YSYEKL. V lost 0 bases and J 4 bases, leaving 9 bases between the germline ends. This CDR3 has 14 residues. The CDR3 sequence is CASSQESVRETQYF. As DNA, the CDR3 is TGCGCCAGCAGCCAAGAGTCAGTTCGAGAGACCCAGTACTTC.

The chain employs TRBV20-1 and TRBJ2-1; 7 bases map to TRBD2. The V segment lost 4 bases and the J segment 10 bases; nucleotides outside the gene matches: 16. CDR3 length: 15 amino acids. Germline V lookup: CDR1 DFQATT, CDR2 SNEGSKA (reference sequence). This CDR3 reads CSAKLRISGPQEQFF. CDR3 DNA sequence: TGCAGTGCTAAGCTGCGGATTAGCGGGCCCCAAGAGCAGTTCTTC.

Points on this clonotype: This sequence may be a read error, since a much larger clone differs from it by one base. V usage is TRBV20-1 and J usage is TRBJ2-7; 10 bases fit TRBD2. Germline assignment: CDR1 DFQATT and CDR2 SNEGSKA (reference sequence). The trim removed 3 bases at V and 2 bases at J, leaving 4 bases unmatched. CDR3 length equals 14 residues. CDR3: CSASGLADAYEQYF. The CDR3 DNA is TGCAGTGCTAGTGGACTAGCGGATGCCTACGAGCAGTACTTC.

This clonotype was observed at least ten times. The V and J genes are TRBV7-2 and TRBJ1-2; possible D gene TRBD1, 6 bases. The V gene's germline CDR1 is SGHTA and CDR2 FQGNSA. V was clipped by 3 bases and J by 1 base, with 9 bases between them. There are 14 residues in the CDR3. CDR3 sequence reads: CASSFARGNYGYTF. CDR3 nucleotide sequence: TGTGCCAGCAGCTTTGCCAGGGGTAACTATGGCTACACCTTC.

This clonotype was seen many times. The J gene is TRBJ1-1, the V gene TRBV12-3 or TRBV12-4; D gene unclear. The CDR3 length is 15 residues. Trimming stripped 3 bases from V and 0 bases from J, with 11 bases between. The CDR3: CASSFRSTLNTEAFF. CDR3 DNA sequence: TGTGCCAGCAGTTTTAGGAGTACTCTGAACACTGAAGCTTTCTTT.

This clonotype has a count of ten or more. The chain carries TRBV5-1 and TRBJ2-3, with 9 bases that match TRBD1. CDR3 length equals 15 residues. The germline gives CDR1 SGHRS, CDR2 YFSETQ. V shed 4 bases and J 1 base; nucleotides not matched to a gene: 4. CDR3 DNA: TGCGCCAGCAGCGAGGGGACAGGGCGCACAGATACGCAGTATTTT. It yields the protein CASSEGTGRTDTQYF.

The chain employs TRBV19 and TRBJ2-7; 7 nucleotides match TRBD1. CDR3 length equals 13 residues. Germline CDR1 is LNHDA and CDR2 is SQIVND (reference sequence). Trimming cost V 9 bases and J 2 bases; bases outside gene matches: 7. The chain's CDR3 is CASRQGPTYEQYF. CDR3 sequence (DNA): TGTGCCAGCCGACAGGGCCCCACCTACGAGCAGTACTTC.

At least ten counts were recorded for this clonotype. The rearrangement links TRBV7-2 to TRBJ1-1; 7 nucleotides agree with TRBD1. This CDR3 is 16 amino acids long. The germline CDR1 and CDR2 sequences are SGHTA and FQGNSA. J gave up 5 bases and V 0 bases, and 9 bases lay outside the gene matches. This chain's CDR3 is CASSLAAHRGGTEAFF. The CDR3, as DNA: TGTGCCAGCAGCTTAGCGGCCCACAGGGGAGGGACTGAAGCTTTCTTT.

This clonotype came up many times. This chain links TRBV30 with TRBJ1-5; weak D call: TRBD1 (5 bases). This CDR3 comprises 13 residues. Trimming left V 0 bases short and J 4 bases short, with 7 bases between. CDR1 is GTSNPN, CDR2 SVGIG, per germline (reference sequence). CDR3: CAWSVGQNQPQHF. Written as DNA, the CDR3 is TGTGCCTGGAGTGTGGGGCAAAATCAGCCCCAGCATTTT.

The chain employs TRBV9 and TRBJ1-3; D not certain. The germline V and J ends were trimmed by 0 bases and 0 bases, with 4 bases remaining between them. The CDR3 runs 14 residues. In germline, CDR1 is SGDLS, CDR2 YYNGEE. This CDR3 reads CASSVEYSGNTIYF. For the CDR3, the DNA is TGTGCCAGCAGCGTAGAGTACTCTGGAAACACCATATATTTT.

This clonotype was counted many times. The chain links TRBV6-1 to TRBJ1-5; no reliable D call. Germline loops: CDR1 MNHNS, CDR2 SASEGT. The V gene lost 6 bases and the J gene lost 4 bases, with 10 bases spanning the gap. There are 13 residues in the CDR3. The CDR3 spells CASRLDGNQPQHF. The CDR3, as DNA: TGTGCCAGCAGACTGGACGGAAATCAGCCCCAGCATTTT.

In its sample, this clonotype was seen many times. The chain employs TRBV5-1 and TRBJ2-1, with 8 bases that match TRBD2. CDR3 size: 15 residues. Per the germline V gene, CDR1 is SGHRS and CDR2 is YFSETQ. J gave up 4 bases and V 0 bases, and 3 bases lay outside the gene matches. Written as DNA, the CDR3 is TGCGCCAGCAGCTTGGCCAGCGGGGGATACAATGAGCAGTTCTTC. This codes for CASSLASGGYNEQFF. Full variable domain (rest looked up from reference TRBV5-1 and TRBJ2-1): KAGVTQTPRYLIKTRGQQVTLSCSPISGHRSVSWYQQTPGQGLQFLFEYFSETQRNKGNFPGRFSGRQFSNSRSEMNVSTLELGDSALYLCASSLASGGYNEQFFGPGTRLTVL.

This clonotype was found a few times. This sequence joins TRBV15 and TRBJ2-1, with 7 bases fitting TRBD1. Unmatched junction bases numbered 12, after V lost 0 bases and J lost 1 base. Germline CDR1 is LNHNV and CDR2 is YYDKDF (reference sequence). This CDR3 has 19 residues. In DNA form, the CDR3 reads TGTGCCACCAGCAGAGAAAGGGGGCGGACTTCTAATTCCTACAATGAGCAGTTCTTC. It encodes CATSRERGRTSNSYNEQFF.

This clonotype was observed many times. CDR3 coding DNA: TGTGCCAGCAGCTTAGCGTCTAGCGGGAACACCGGGGAGCTGTTTTTT. Amino acid sequence: CASSLASSGNTGELFF. The chain couples TRBV7-2 to TRBJ2-2, with 7 bases matching TRBD2. The CDR3 extends over 16 amino acids. V dropped 0 bases and J dropped 1; count of bases not matched to a gene: 2. The germline CDR1 and CDR2 sequences are SGHTA and FQGNSA.

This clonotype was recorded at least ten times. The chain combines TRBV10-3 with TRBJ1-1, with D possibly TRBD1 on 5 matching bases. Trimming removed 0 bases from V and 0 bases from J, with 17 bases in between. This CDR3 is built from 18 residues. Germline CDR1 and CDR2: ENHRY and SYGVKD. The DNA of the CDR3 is TGTGCCATCAGTGAGTCGGTTTCATGGGGGGGGATGAACACTGAAGCTTTCTTT. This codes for CAISESVSWGGMNTEAFF.

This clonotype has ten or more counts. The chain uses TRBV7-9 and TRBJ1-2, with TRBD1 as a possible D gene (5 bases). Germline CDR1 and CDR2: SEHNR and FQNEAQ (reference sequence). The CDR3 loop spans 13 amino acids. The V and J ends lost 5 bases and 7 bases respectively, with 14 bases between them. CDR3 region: CASSLGASGGYTF. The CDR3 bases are TGTGCCAGCAGCCTTGGGGCTTCAGGTGGCTACACCTTC.

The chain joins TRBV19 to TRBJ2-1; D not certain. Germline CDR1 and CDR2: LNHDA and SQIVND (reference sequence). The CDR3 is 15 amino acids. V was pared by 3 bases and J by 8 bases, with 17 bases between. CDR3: CASSMKGTGEDEQFF. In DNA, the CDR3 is TGTGCCAGTAGTATGAAAGGAACGGGTGAAGATGAGCAGTTCTTC.

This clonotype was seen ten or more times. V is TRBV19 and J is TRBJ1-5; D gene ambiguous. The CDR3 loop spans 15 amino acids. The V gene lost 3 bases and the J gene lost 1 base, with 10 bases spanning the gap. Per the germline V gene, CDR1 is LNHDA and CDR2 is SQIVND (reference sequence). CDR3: CASSINRESNQPQHF. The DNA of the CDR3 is TGTGCCAGTAGTATCAACAGAGAGAGCAATCAGCCCCAGCATTTT.

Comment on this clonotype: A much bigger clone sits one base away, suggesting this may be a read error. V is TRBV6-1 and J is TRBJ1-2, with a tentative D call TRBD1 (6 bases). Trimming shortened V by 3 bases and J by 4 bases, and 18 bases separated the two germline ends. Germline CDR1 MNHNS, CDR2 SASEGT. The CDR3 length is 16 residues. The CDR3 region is CASSDGGGGGAYGYTF. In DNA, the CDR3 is TGTGCCAGCAGTGATGGGGGCGGGGGGGGCGCCTATGGCTACACCTTC.

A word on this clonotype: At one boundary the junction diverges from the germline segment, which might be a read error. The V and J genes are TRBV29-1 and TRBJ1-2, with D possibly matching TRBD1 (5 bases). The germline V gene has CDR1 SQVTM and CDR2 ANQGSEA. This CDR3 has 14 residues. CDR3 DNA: TGCAGCGTAGAAGGACAAAATACTTACTATGGCTACACCTTC. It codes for CSVEGQNTYYGYTF.

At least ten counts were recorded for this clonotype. The CDR3 loop is CASSDSIIRSYNEQFF. As DNA, the CDR3 is TGCGCCAGCAGCGACTCAATTATCCGGTCCTACAATGAGCAGTTCTTC. V and J are TRBV5-1 and TRBJ2-1; D remains ambiguous. CDR1 is SGHRS and CDR2 is YFSETQ in the germline V gene. Trimming pared 4 bases from V and 1 base from J, leaving 15 bases between. The length of the CDR3 is 16 residues.

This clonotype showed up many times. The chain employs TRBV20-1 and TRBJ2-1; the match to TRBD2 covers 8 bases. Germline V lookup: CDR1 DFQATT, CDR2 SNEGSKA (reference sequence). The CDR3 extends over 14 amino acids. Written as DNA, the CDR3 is TGCAGCCACTTCCGCGCCCAGCGGGGGAATGAGCAGTTCTTC. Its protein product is CSHFRAQRGNEQFF.

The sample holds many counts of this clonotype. The CDR3 bases are TGTGCCAGCAGCTTACTCGGCCAGGGGGATGGCTACACCTTC. Translation gives CASSLLGQGDGYTF. The genes are TRBV7-3 and TRBJ1-2, with 7 bases lining up with TRBD1. The V segment lost 2 bases and the J segment 6 bases; nucleotides outside the gene matches: 6. CDR1 is SGHTA, CDR2 FQGTGA, per germline. The CDR3 loop spans 14 amino acids.

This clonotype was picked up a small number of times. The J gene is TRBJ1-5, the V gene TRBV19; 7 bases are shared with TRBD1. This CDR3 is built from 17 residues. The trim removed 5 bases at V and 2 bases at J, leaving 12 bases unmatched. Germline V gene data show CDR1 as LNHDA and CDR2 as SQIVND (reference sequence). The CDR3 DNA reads TGTGCCAGTAGTGACCTTCGATCCGGGACAGGCAATCAGCCCCAGCATTTT. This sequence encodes CASSDLRSGTGNQPQHF.

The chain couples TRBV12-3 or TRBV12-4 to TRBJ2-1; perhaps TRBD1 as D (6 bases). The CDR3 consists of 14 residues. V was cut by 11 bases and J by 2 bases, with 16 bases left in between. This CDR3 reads CAAGVADPYNEQFF. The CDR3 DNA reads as TGTGCCGCAGGGGTAGCAGATCCCTACAATGAGCAGTTCTTC.

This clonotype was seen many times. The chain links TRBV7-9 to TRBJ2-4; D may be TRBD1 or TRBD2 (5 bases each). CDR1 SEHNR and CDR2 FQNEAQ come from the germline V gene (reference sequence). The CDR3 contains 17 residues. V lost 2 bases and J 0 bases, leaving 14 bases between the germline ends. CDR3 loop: CASSLNPAGTAKNIQYF. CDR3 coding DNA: TGTGCCAGCAGCTTAAATCCCGCCGGGACAGCCAAAAACATTCAGTACTTC.

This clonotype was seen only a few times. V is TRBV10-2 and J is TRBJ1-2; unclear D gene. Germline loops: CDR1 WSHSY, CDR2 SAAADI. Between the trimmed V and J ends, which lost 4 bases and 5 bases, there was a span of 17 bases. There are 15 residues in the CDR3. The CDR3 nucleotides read TGCGCCAGCAGTGTTACGCCGGGTTCAAGGTATGGCTACACCTTC. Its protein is CASSVTPGSRYGYTF.